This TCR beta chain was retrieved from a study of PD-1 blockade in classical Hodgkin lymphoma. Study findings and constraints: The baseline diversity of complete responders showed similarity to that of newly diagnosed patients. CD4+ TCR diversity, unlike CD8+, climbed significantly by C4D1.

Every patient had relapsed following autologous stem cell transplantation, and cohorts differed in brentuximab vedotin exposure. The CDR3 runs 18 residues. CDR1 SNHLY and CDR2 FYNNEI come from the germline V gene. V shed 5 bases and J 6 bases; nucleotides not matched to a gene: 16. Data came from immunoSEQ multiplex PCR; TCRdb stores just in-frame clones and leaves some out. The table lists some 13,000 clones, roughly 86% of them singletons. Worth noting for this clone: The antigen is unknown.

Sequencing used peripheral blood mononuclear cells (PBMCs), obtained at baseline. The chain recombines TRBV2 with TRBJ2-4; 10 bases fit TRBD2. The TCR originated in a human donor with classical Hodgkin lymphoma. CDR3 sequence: CASSPPVGAGGPANIQYF. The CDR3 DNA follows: TGTGCCAGCAGTCCCCCAGTGGGAGCGGGAGGGCCGGCAAACATTCAGTACTTC. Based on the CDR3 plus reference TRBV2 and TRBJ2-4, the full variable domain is EPEVTQTPSHQVTQMGQEVILRCVPISNHLYFYWYRQILGQKVEFLVSFYNNEISEKSEIFDDQFSVERPDGSNFTLKIRSTKLEDSAMYFCASSPPVGAGGPANIQYFGAGTRLSVL.